The rows below give T cell receptor beta chains drawn from one sample of a study of T cell responses to AZD1222 COVID-19 vaccine. TCRdb keeps only in-frame clones here, not all; method: immunoSEQ multiplex PCR. The sample comprises about 120,000 clones, approximately 94% of which are singletons, and about 3.1% rests with the top ten. The sample in question was peripheral blood, obtained 28 days after the second AZD1222 dose. The receptors were gathered from an adult who received the AZD1222 COVID-19 vaccine. The CDR3 runs from the conserved cysteine through the conserved F or W. The order of the fields is CDR3 DNA, CDR3 protein, V gene, CDR3 length, D gene, J gene. D genes are given only for firm matches.

CDR3 DNA: TGCGCCAGCAGCTCAGGGGTTTTGGCTGAAGCTTTCTTT; CDR3 protein: CASSSGVLAEAFF; V gene: TRBV5-1; CDR3 length: 13; D gene: -; J gene: TRBJ1-1
CDR3 DNA: TGTGCCAGCAGTGATAGTCTAGCGGGGACCTACAATGAGCAGTTCTTC; CDR3 protein: CASSDSLAGTYNEQFF; V gene: TRBV6-1; CDR3 length: 16; D gene: TRBD2; J gene: TRBJ2-1
CDR3 DNA: TGTGCCAGCTCATCCCTAGCGGGTAGCTCCTACAATGAGCAGTTCTTC; CDR3 protein: CASSSLAGSSYNEQFF; V gene: TRBV18; CDR3 length: 16; D gene: TRBD2; J gene: TRBJ2-1
CDR3 DNA: TGTGCCAGTAGTATCCCGAACACCGGGGAGCTGTTTTTT; CDR3 protein: CASSIPNTGELFF; V gene: TRBV19; CDR3 length: 13; D gene: -; J gene: TRBJ2-2
CDR3 DNA: TGTGCCAGCAGTTTTTTTGCCAGGTACAATCAGCCCCAGCATTTT; CDR3 protein: CASSFFARYNQPQHF; V gene: TRBV28; CDR3 length: 15; D gene: -; J gene: TRBJ1-5
CDR3 DNA: TGTGCCAGCAGCTTAGGGGGGCGGGAGACTGAAGCTTTCTTT; CDR3 protein: CASSLGGRETEAFF; V gene: TRBV11-3; CDR3 length: 14; D gene: -; J gene: TRBJ1-1
CDR3 DNA: TGTGCCAGCAGCCTAATGACAGGGCTGGGCACTGAAGCTTTCTTT; CDR3 protein: CASSLMTGLGTEAFF; V gene: TRBV28; CDR3 length: 15; D gene: TRBD1; J gene: TRBJ1-1
CDR3 DNA: TGCGCCAGCAGTATGACAGTTTACGAGCAGTACTTC; CDR3 protein: CASSMTVYEQYF; V gene: TRBV10-2; CDR3 length: 12; D gene: -; J gene: TRBJ2-7
CDR3 DNA: TGTGCCAGCAGCTTAGTCCGACGCAAGAGCTCCTACGAGCAGTACTTC; CDR3 protein: CASSLVRRKSSYEQYF; V gene: TRBV11-2; CDR3 length: 16; D gene: -; J gene: TRBJ2-7
CDR3 DNA: TGTGCCAGCAGCCCGGCCGGGACTAGCGGGGGGTTAATCTACAATGAGCAGTTCTTC; CDR3 protein: CASSPAGTSGGLIYNEQFF; V gene: TRBV5-8; CDR3 length: 19; D gene: TRBD2; J gene: TRBJ2-1
CDR3 DNA: TGTGCCAGTACCCCCACGGTCTCTGGAAACACCATATATTTT; CDR3 protein: CASTPTVSGNTIYF; V gene: TRBV14; CDR3 length: 14; D gene: -; J gene: TRBJ1-3